This T cell receptor beta chain is from a study of CD8 T cells in Susac syndrome (dated by TCRdb to between 2018 and 2021). Study-level background: Repertoire sequencing was used to test whether CD8+ T cell activation and differentiation in Susac syndrome was antigen driven. CD8+ T cell repertoire clonality was compared between about a dozen healthy donors, approximately 14 Susac syndrome patients and 15 multiple sclerosis patients.

The germline V gene (reference sequence) supplies CDR1 MNHNY and CDR2 SVGAGI. The cysteine opens and the phenylalanine closes a CDR3 of 14 amino acids. The retained sequence is limited to the CDR3, 42 bases, with the frame set at the first base. The junction shows trimming of 6 bases on V and 5 bases on J, plus 17 bases between the germline ends. RNA was extracted using the RNeasy kit, and roughly 0.45 to 1 microgram was reverse transcribed with random hexamers. TCR beta CDR3 regions were amplified with the immunoSEQ multiplex PCR assay covering 54 Vbeta and 13 Jbeta segments. PCR amplification bias was corrected by using a synthetic template baseline for primer optimization and computational correction. Per the source publication's procedure: Only productive sequences were kept, with reads annotated to V, D and J genes according to IMGT and analyzed in immunoSEQ Analyzer. To calculate clonality, Shannon entropy was normalized by log2 of the number of productive unique sequences and then subtracted from one. For each patient and control, public and private clones were evaluated among the 100 most prevalent clones. Clones were defined as Susac-specific when absent from the healthy and MS cohorts, from 1052 published viral clones and from other ImmuneACCESS disease sequences. TCRdb reran the public reads through fastp at Q25 and MiXCR, keeping productive beta chains. Rows with a matching CDR3 protein are joined into one entry that keeps the most common DNA and genes. The V and J calls, along with clone size, are taken from TCRdb and not from the paper's own processing. This sample is represented by roughly 140,000 distinct CDR3 sequences; approximately 93% of them were singletons. The ten largest clones capture about 0.21% of the sample.

The paper as a whole reports these results and caveats: The number of individuals in the TCR sequencing and HLA analysis was acknowledged as relatively small.

About this clonotype: There is no known antigen for this receptor. Base quality data are lacking; no much larger clone is found one base away.

High-throughput TCR beta sequencing profiled peripheral blood CD8+ and CD4+ T cells from healthy donors, Susac syndrome patients and multiple sclerosis patients. The multiple sclerosis controls were treatment-naive patients whose relapsing-remitting disease, either stable or active, fulfilled the revised McDonald criteria. Bulk CD8+ and CD4+ T cells were purified magnetically by negative isolation, whereas CD8+ TEMRA cells were enriched by FACS. Blood was collected in EDTA tubes and processed within 24 hours, with PBMCs isolated through density gradient centrifugation. PBMCs intended for TCR sequencing were cryopreserved in liquid nitrogen and thawed later in a water bath at 37 degrees C. The sorted or isolated CD4+, CD8+ and CD8+ TEMRA cells had a purity of 90% or higher.

Sequenced sample: CD8+ T cells from PBMCs. The chain couples TRBV6-6 to TRBJ2-7; the D gene identity is not certain. The source of this sequence is a human donor with multiple sclerosis. The DNA sequence reads TGTGCCAGCAGGACGGCCCATGGTTTCGACGAGCAGTACTTC. This codes for CASRTAHGFDEQYF.